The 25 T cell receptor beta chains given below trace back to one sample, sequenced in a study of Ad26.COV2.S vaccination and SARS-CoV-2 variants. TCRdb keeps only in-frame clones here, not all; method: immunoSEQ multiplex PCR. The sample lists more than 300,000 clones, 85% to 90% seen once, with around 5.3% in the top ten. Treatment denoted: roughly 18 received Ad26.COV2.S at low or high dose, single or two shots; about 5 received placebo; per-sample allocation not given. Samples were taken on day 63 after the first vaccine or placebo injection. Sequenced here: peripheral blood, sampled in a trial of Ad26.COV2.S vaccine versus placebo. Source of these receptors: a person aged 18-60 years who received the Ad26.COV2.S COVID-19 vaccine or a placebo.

The CDR3 is CASSAPGSGANVLTF. In DNA, the CDR3 is TGTGCCAGCAGCGCTCCTGGGTCAGGGGCCAACGTCCTGACTTTC. This chain joins TRBV9 and TRBJ2-6; D uncertain. This CDR3 has 15 residues. The V end lost 3 bases, the J end lost 4 bases, and 11 bases lay between the germline ends. CDR1 is SGDLS and CDR2 is YYNGEE in the germline V gene.

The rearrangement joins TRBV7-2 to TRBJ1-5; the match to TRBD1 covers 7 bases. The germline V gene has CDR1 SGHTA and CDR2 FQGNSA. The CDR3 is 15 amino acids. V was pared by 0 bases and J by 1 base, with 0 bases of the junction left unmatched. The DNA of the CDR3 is TGTGCCAGCAGCTTAGCGACAGGGAGCAATCAGCCCCAGCATTTT. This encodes CASSLATGSNQPQHF.

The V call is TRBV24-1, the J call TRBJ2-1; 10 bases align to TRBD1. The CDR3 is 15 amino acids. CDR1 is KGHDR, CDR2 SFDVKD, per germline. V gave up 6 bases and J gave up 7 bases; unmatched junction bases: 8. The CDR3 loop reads CATSSGTGDLNEQFF. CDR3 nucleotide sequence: TGTGCCACCAGTTCCGGGACAGGGGATCTGAATGAGCAGTTCTTC.

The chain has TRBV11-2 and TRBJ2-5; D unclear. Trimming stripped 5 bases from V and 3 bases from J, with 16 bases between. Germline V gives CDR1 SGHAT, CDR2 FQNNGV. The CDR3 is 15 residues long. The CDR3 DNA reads TGTGCCAGCAGCCCCCGACCTATCACCGAAGAGACCCAGTACTTC. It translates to CASSPRPITEETQYF.

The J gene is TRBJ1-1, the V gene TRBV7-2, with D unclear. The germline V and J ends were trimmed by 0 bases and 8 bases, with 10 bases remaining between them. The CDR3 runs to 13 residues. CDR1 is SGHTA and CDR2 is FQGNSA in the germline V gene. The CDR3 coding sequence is TGTGCCAGCAGCTTAGCGGTTCAGAGGGAAGCTTTCTTT. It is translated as CASSLAVQREAFF.

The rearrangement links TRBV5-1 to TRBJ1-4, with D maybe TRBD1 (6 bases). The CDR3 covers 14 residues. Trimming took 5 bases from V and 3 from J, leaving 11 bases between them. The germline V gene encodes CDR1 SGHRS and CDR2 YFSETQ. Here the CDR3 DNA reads TGCGCCAGCAGTGACGGACAGTCTAATGAAAAACTGTTTTTT. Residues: CASSDGQSNEKLFF.

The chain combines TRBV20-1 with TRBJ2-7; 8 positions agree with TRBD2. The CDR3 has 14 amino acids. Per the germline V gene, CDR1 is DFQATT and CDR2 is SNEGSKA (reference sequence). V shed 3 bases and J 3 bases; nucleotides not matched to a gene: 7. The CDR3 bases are TGCAGTGCTAGTTCCGGGACTAGTGTCTACGAGCAGTACTTC. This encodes CSASSGTSVYEQYF.

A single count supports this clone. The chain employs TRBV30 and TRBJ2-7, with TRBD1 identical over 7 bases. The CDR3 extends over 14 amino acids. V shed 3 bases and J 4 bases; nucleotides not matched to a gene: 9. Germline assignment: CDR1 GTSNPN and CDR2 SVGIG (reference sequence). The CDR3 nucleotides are TGTGCCTGGAGGCTCAGGGGACAGCTTTACGAGCAGTACTTC. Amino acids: CAWRLRGQLYEQYF.

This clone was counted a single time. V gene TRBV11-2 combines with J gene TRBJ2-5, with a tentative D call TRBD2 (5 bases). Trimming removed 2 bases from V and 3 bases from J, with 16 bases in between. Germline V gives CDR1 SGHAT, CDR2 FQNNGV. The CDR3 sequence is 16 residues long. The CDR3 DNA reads TGTGCCAGCAGCTTAACCGGAGGCCTTATAGAAGAGACCCAGTACTTC. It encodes CASSLTGGLIEETQYF.

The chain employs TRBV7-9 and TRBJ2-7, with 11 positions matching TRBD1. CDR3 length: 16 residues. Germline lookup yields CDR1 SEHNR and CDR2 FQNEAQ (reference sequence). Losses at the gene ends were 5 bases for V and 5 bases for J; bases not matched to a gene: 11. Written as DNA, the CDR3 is TGTGCCAGCAGCCTCCTCCCCGGACAGGGGGCCGACGAGCAGTACTTC. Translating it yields CASSLLPGQGADEQYF.

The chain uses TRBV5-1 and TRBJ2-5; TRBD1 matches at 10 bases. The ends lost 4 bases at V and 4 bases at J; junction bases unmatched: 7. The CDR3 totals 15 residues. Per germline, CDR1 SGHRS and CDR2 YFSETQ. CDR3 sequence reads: CASSVGTGASETQYF. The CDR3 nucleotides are TGCGCCAGCAGCGTAGGGACAGGGGCGTCAGAGACCCAGTACTTC.

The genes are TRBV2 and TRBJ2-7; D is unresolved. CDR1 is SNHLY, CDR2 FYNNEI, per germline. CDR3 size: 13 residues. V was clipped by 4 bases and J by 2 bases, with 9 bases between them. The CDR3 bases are TGTGCCAGCAGTGGGACGGGTACCTACGAGCAGTACTTC. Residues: CASSGTGTYEQYF.

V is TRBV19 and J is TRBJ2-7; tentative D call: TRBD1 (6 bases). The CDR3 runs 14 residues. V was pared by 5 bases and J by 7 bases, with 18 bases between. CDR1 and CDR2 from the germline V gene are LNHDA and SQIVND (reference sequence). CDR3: CASSRTAHASEQYF. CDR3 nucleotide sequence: TGTGCCAGTAGTCGGACAGCCCACGCTTCGGAGCAGTACTTC.

CDR3 nucleotides: TGTGCCAGCACCCAGACCGGGGGACCCTACGAGCAGTACTTC. As protein: CASTQTGGPYEQYF. This chain connects TRBV7-2 to TRBJ2-7; D might be TRBD2 (6 bases). V was clipped by 7 bases and J by 2 bases, with 15 bases between them. The germline V gene has CDR1 SGHTA and CDR2 FQGNSA. The CDR3 extends over 14 amino acids.

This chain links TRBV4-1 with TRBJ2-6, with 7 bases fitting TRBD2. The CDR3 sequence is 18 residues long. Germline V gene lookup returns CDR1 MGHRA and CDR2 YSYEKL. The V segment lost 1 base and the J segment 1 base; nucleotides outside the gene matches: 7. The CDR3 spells CASSQAGGGISGANVLTF. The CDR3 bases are TGCGCCAGCAGCCAAGCCGGGGGAGGGATTTCTGGGGCCAACGTCCTGACTTTC.

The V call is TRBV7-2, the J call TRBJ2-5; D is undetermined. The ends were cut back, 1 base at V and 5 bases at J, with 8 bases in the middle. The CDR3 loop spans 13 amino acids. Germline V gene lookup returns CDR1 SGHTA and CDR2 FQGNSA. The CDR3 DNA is TGTGCCAGCAGCTTAGTAATTGGGGAGACCCAGTACTTC. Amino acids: CASSLVIGETQYF.

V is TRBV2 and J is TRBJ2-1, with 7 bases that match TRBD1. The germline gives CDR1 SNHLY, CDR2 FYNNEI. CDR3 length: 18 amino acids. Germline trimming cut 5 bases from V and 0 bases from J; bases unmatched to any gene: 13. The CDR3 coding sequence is TGTGCCAGCAGTTATTCCGGGACAGAGTTTTCCTCCTACAATGAGCAGTTCTTC. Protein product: CASSYSGTEFSSYNEQFF.

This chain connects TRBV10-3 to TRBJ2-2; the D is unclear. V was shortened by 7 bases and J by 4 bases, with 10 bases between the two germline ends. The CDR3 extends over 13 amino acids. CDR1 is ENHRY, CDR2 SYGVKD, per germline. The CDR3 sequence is CAIKHDITGELFF. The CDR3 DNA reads TGTGCCATCAAACACGACATCACCGGGGAGCTGTTTTTT.

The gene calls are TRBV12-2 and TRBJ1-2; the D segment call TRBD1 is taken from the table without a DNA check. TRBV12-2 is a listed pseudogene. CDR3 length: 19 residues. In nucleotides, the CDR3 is TGTGCAAGTCGCTTAGCGCGAGGGGACATTGGGGTCTACGGCTATGGCTACACCTTC. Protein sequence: CASRLARGDIGVYGYGYTF.

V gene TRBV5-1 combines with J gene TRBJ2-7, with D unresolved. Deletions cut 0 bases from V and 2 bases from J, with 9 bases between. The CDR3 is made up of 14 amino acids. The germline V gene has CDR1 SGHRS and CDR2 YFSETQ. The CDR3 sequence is CASSLVGNTYEQYF. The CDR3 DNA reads TGCGCCAGCAGCTTGGTAGGCAATACCTACGAGCAGTACTTC.

CDR3 bases: TGTGCCAGCAGTGAACAGGGCTGGGAGCAGTACTTC. Amino acids: CASSEQGWEQYF. The V gene is TRBV28, the J gene TRBJ2-7; a possible D gene is TRBD1 (6 bases). V dropped 5 bases and J dropped 7 bases, with 12 bases sitting between them. The CDR3 is 12 amino acids. CDR1 MDHEN and CDR2 SYDVKM come from the germline V gene.

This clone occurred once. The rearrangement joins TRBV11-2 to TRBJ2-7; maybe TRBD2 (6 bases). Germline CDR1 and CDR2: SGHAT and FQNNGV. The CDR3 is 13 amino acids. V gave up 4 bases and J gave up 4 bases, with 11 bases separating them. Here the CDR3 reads CASSSGLAYEQYF. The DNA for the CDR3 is TGTGCCAGCAGCTCGGGACTCGCTTACGAGCAGTACTTC.

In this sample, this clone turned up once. In nucleotides, the CDR3 is TGTGCCAGCAGTGTGGACAGATACTACGAGCAGTACTTC. This sequence encodes CASSVDRYYEQYF. This rearrangement joins TRBV2 to TRBJ2-7; possibly TRBD1 for D (6 bases). From germline, CDR1 is SNHLY and CDR2 FYNNEI. CDR3 length: 13 amino acids. V was pared by 4 bases and J by 3 bases, with 10 bases between.

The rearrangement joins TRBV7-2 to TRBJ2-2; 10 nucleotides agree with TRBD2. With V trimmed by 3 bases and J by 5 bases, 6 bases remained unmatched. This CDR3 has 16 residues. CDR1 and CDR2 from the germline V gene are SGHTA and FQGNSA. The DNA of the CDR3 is TGTGCCAGCAGCTTCGGACTAGCGGAGGGGACCGGGGAGCTGTTTTTT. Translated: CASSFGLAEGTGELFF.

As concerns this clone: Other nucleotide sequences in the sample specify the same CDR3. The CDR3 spells CASSVSGGGYEQYF. Written as DNA, the CDR3 is TGCGCCAGCAGCGTTAGCGGGGGCGGGTACGAGCAGTACTTC. The gene calls are TRBV5-1 and TRBJ2-7; 9 bases are a match to TRBD2. Germline CDR1 and CDR2: SGHRS and YFSETQ. The CDR3 has 14 residues. Trimming at V came to 4 bases and at J to 4 bases, leaving 6 bases not matched to a gene.